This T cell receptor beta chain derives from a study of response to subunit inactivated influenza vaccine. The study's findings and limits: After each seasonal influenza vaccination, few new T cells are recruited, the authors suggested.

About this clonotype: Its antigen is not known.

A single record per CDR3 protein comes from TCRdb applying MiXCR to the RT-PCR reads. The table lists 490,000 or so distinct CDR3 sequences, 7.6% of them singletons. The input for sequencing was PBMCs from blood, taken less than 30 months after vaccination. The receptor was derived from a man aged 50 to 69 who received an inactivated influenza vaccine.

CDR3: CASSSMTGGSQPQHF. CDR3 nucleotide sequence: TGTGCCAGCAGCTCCATGACAGGGGGCTCTCAGCCCCAGCATTTT. The genes are TRBV7-2 and TRBJ1-5, with 10 bases identical to TRBD1. With 4 bases clipped from V and 6 bases from J, the junction kept 6 bases outside the gene matches. Looked up from germline, CDR1 is SGHTA and CDR2 is FQGNSA. The CDR3 is 15 residues long.